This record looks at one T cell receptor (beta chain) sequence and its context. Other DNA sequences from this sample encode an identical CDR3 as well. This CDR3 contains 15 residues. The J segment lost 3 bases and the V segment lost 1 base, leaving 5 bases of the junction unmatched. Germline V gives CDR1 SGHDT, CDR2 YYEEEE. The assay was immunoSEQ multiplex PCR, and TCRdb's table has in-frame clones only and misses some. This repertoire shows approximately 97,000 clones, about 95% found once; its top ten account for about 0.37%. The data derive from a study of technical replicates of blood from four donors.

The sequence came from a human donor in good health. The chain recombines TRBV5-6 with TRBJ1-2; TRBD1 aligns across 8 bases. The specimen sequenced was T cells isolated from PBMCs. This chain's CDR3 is CASSLRQGRYYGYTF. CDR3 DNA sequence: TGTGCCAGCAGCTTGCGACAGGGGAGGTACTATGGCTACACCTTC. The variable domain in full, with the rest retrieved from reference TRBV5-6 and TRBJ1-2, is DAGVTQSPTHLIKTRGQQVTLRCSPKSGHDTVSWYQQALGQGPQFIFQYYEEEERQRGNFPDRFSGHQFPNYSSELNVNALLLGDSALYLCASSLRQGRYYGYTFGSGTRLTVV.